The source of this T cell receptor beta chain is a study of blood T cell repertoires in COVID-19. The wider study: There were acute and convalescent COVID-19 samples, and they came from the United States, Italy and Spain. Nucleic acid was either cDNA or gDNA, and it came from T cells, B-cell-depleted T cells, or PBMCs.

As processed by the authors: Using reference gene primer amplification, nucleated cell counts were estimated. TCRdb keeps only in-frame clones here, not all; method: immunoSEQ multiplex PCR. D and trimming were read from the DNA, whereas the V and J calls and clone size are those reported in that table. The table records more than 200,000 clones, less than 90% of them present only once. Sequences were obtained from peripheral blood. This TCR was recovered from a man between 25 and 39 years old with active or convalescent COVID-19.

This CDR3 reads CASPRVRGQRNYGYTF. Written as DNA, the CDR3 is TGTGCCAGCCCCAGGGTAAGGGGACAGCGGAACTATGGCTACACCTTC. The chain links TRBV25-1 to TRBJ1-2; 7 nucleotides line up with TRBD1. V was pared by 8 bases and J by 2 bases, with 14 bases of the junction left unmatched. Germline-derived CDR1 and CDR2 are MGHDK and SYGVNS. This CDR3 region has 16 residues.